Presented here are 28 T cell receptor beta chains from one specimen sequenced in a study of T cell responses to AZD1222 COVID-19 vaccine. Sequencing was performed with immunoSEQ multiplex PCR; in TCRdb, only in-frame clones are kept and a portion is missing. This table holds 130,000 to 150,000 clones, about nine tenths found once. The sequences come from peripheral blood, collected 28 days after the second AZD1222 dose. All receptors derive from an adult who received the AZD1222 COVID-19 vaccine.

This clone was observed once. The chain is built from TRBV6-2 or TRBV6-3 and TRBJ1-4, with D unresolved. This CDR3 spans 13 amino acids. Trimming shortened V by 1 base and J by 8 bases, and 8 bases separated the two germline ends. The V gene's germline CDR1 is MNHEY and CDR2 SVGEGT. The chain's CDR3 is CASSYLEAEKLFF. The CDR3 bases are TGTGCCAGCAGTTACTTGGAGGCAGAAAAACTGTTTTTT.

V gene TRBV7-2 combines with J gene TRBJ2-5; 7 bases are a match to TRBD2. The germline V gene encodes CDR1 SGHTA and CDR2 FQGNSA. Germline trimming cut 5 bases from V and 4 bases from J; bases unmatched to any gene: 7. The CDR3 is made up of 14 amino acids. The CDR3 DNA reads as TGTGCCAGCAGCCGGGGAGGGGTTGTAGAGACCCAGTACTTC. Its protein product is CASSRGGVVETQYF.

The J gene is TRBJ1-1, the V gene TRBV18, with 7 bases fitting TRBD1. Germline loops: CDR1 KGHSH, CDR2 LQKENI. This CDR3 has 16 amino acids. The junction had 8 bases not matched to a gene; V was cut back by 0 bases and J by 4 bases. CDR3 in amino acids: CASSPPSVPGGTEAFF. The CDR3 coding sequence is TGTGCCAGCTCACCACCGTCGGTACCAGGGGGCACTGAAGCTTTCTTT.

The chain carries TRBV6-2 or TRBV6-3 and TRBJ2-7, with 9 bases matching TRBD2. CDR3 length: 19 amino acids. J gave up 1 base and V 0 bases, and 13 bases lay outside the gene matches. The germline V gene has CDR1 MNHEY and CDR2 SVGEGT. The DNA of the CDR3 is TGTGCCAGCAGTTACTCGATGTTCGATAGCGGGAGCTATTCCTACGAGCAGTACTTC. The encoded protein is CASSYSMFDSGSYSYEQYF.

The J gene is TRBJ1-1, the V gene TRBV27; a possible D gene is TRBD1 (6 bases). V dropped 6 bases and J dropped 6 bases, with 17 bases sitting between them. From germline, CDR1 is MNHEY and CDR2 SMNVEV (reference sequence). This CDR3 contains 14 residues. CDR3 region: CASRLMGGAPEAFF. The CDR3 DNA reads TGTGCCAGCAGACTAATGGGGGGGGCCCCTGAAGCTTTCTTT.

The CDR3 DNA is TGTGCTAGTGGTTCCCTGACAGCTCTGGGGGACTATGGCTACACCTTC. It yields the protein CASGSLTALGDYGYTF. The rearrangement links TRBV12-5 to TRBJ1-2; D might be TRBD1 (5 bases). CDR1 and CDR2 from the germline V gene are LGHNT and FRNRAP. V was clipped by 4 bases and J by 3 bases, with 18 bases between them. This CDR3 comprises 16 residues.

Comment on this clone: The same CDR3 also results from other DNA sequences found in this sample. The chain combines TRBV18 with TRBJ1-1; D unresolved. There are 13 residues in the CDR3. Germline V gene lookup returns CDR1 KGHSH and CDR2 LQKENI. V lost 6 bases and J lost 1, with 9 bases in between. DNA of the CDR3: TGTGCCAGCTCCCCCCCAGCGAACACTGAAGCTTTCTTT. Residues: CASSPPANTEAFF.

The J gene is TRBJ2-1, the V gene TRBV7-2, with D hard to call. Per germline, CDR1 SGHTA and CDR2 FQGNSA. This CDR3 has 12 residues. V lost 4 bases and J 5 bases, leaving 6 bases between the germline ends. The CDR3 DNA is TGTGCCAGCAGCTACCTGAACAATGAGCAGTTCTTC. As protein: CASSYLNNEQFF. Supplemented by reference TRBV7-2 and TRBJ2-1, the full variable domain reads GAGVSQSPSNKVTEKGKDVELRCDPISGHTALYWYRQSLGQGLEFLIYFQGNSAPDKSGLPSDRFSAERTGGSVSTLTIQRTQQEDSAVYLCASSYLNNEQFFGPGTRLTVL.

This clone is a singleton in its sample. The V and J genes are TRBV18 and TRBJ1-1; possibly TRBD1 for D (5 bases). Germline V CDR1 and CDR2: KGHSH, LQKENI. The ends were cut back, 3 bases at V and 5 bases at J, with 16 bases in the middle. CDR3 length: 15 residues. CDR3 nucleotides: TGTGCCAGCTCACCGCCTGGCAGTGGGGGTACTGAAGCTTTCTTT. It yields the protein CASSPPGSGGTEAFF.

This clone was counted between two and nine times. The V call is TRBV3-1 (or the pseudogene TRBV3-2), the J call TRBJ2-2; 10 bases fit TRBD2. The germline V gene has CDR1 LGHDT and CDR2 YNNKEL (reference sequence). The CDR3 totals 15 residues. With V trimmed by 2 bases and J by 6 bases, 3 bases remained unmatched. The CDR3 DNA reads TGTGCCAGCAGCCAACCGGGACTAGCGTCCGGGGAGCTGTTTTTT. Encoded protein: CASSQPGLASGELFF.

The chain is built from TRBV5-6 and TRBJ2-5; 7 bases agree with TRBD1. Matching the DNA end better, TRBJ2-7 makes the J call doubtful. This CDR3 comprises 12 residues. CDR1 is SGHDT, CDR2 YYEEEE, per germline. Here the CDR3 DNA reads TGTGCCAGCAGCCCCGGACAGGACGAGCAGTACTTC. Translating gives CASSPGQDEQYF.

The V call is TRBV29-1, the J call TRBJ1-1; no reliable D call. Germline values: CDR1 SQVTM, CDR2 ANQGSEA. V was trimmed by 2 bases and J by 0 bases, leaving 7 bases between them. This CDR3 comprises 13 residues. The chain's CDR3 is CSVERYLNTEAFF. The CDR3 DNA reads as TGCAGCGTTGAAAGGTACCTGAACACTGAAGCTTTCTTT.

This rearrangement joins TRBV4-1 to TRBJ2-3; 10 bases fit TRBD2. CDR3 length equals 17 residues. Germline values: CDR1 MGHRA, CDR2 YSYEKL. Unmatched junction bases numbered 12, after V lost 6 bases and J lost 3 bases. The CDR3 DNA reads TGCGCCAGCAGACCTTCTGACGGTAGCGGGAGGACAGATACGCAGTATTTT. Protein sequence: CASRPSDGSGRTDTQYF.

The chain links TRBV12-5 to TRBJ1-1, with D possibly TRBD1 on 5 matching bases. CDR1 and CDR2 (germline): LGHNT, FRNRAP. V dropped 0 bases and J dropped 5 bases, with 25 bases sitting between them. This CDR3 comprises 19 residues. Here the CDR3 reads CASGLVQKGSLVGTTEAFF. DNA of the CDR3: TGTGCTAGTGGTTTGGTACAAAAGGGGTCTTTAGTCGGAACAACTGAAGCTTTCTTT.

The chain uses TRBV19 and TRBJ2-7; 11 bases map to TRBD2. In germline, CDR1 is LNHDA, CDR2 SQIVND (reference sequence). The CDR3 has 15 residues. J lost 2 bases, V lost 5 bases, and 5 bases had no gene match. The CDR3 DNA is TGTGCCAGTAGTCTGCTAGCGGGAGGTACCTACGAGCAGTACTTC. Its protein product is CASSLLAGGTYEQYF.

The gene calls are TRBV19 and TRBJ1-5; D unclear. CDR3 length equals 13 residues. CDR1 is LNHDA, CDR2 SQIVND, per germline (reference sequence). V gave up 5 bases and J gave up 4 bases, with 9 bases separating them. The chain's CDR3 is CASSRTNNQPQHF. The CDR3 DNA reads as TGTGCCAGTAGTCGGACTAATAATCAGCCCCAGCATTTT.

This clone was counted at least ten times. The chain recombines TRBV19 with TRBJ2-2, with 12 bases identical to TRBD1. Germline lookup yields CDR1 LNHDA and CDR2 SQIVND (reference sequence). The length of the CDR3 is 16 residues. J was trimmed by 5 bases and V by 6 bases; bases with no gene match: 7. This CDR3 is CASSQGQGAGTGELFF. The DNA of the CDR3 is TGTGCCAGTAGCCAGGGACAGGGGGCGGGAACCGGGGAGCTGTTTTTT.

The chain has TRBV7-6 and TRBJ2-7; 11 bases line up with TRBD2. The CDR3 length is 16 residues. In germline, CDR1 is SGHVS, CDR2 FNYEAQ. V lost 0 bases, J lost 3 bases, and 4 bases stayed unmatched. Here the CDR3 DNA reads TGTGCCAGCAGCTTAGCACTAGCGGGAGTGGGCTACGAGCAGTACTTC. This gives the protein CASSLALAGVGYEQYF.

Only one count was recorded for this clone. J is TRBJ1-2 and V is TRBV13; 8 nucleotides agree with TRBD1. The junction had 2 bases not matched to a gene; V was cut back by 5 bases and J by 3 bases. The CDR3 runs to 13 residues. The germline V gene encodes CDR1 PRHDT and CDR2 FYEKMQ (reference sequence). CDR3 sequence: CASSQGAHYGYTF. CDR3 coding DNA: TGTGCCAGCAGCCAGGGGGCACACTATGGCTACACCTTC.

CDR3 in amino acids: CASSLRSSGANVLTF. The CDR3 DNA reads TGTGCCAGCAGCTTGAGGAGCTCTGGGGCCAACGTCCTGACTTTC. This chain joins TRBV7-9 and TRBJ2-6; D not resolved. V was pared by 3 bases and J by 0 bases, with 6 bases between. This CDR3 contains 15 residues. Germline-derived CDR1 and CDR2 are SEHNR and FQNEAQ (reference sequence).

J is TRBJ2-2 and V is TRBV4-3, with 7 bases matching TRBD2. This CDR3 has 15 amino acids. V lost 5 bases and J lost 7; bases outside the gene matches: 10. The V gene's germline CDR1 is LGHNA and CDR2 YSLEER. The chain's CDR3 is CASSSLAGEDGELFF. As DNA, the CDR3 is TGCGCCAGCAGCTCTCTCGCGGGAGAGGACGGGGAGCTGTTTTTT.

V gene TRBV4-1 combines with J gene TRBJ2-7, with D perhaps matching TRBD2 (6 bases). The CDR3 is 15 amino acids. With 4 bases removed from V and 4 bases from J, the gap between germline ends came to 17 bases. Looked up from germline, CDR1 is MGHRA and CDR2 is YSYEKL. The CDR3 reads CASSLRPGVGYEQYF. In nucleotides, the CDR3 is TGCGCCAGCAGCCTACGGCCGGGAGTAGGATACGAGCAGTACTTC.

The chain has TRBV25-1 and TRBJ2-3; no clear D gene. Trimming left V 2 bases short and J 0 bases short, with 0 bases between. This CDR3 has 12 residues. Germline CDR1 and CDR2: MGHDK and SYGVNS. The CDR3 DNA sequence: TGTGCCAGCAGTGAAAGCACAGATACGCAGTATTTT. Translating gives CASSESTDTQYF. Looking up the rest from reference TRBV25-1 and TRBJ2-3 gives the full variable domain: EADIYQTPRYLVIGTGKKITLECSQTMGHDKMYWYQQDPGMELHLIHYSYGVNSTEKGDLSSESTVSRIRTEHFPLTLESARPSHTSQYLCASSESTDTQYFGPGTRLTVL.

The genes are TRBV5-1 and TRBJ2-3; D is possibly TRBD1 or TRBD2 (6 bases each). V lost 6 bases and J lost 6, with 20 bases in between. Germline CDR1 and CDR2: SGHRS and YFSETQ. CDR3 size: 15 residues. CDR3 sequence: CASMYGGGPRDTQYF. The CDR3 region has the DNA TGCGCCAGCATGTATGGAGGGGGGCCGAGGGATACGCAGTATTTT.

CDR3 nucleotides: TGTGCCAGCAGCTTTAGCGCCCCTGGGGAGCTGTTTTTT. It translates to CASSFSAPGELFF. The rearrangement links TRBV11-3 to TRBJ2-2; a weak D match, TRBD2 (5 bases). V was shortened by 3 bases and J by 8 bases, with 10 bases between the two germline ends. Germline values: CDR1 SGHNT, CDR2 YENEEA. The CDR3 is 13 residues long.

This chain uses TRBV9 with TRBJ2-5; no clear D gene. The CDR3 contains 10 residues. The V end lost 0 bases, the J end lost 14 bases, and 8 bases lay between the germline ends. Germline CDR1 SGDLS, CDR2 YYNGEE. The CDR3: CASSVEKAYF. CDR3 bases: TGTGCCAGCAGCGTAGAGAAAGCTTACTTC.

V gene TRBV18 combines with J gene TRBJ1-2, with 9 bases aligning to TRBD1. The CDR3 contains 18 residues. Germline CDR1 and CDR2: KGHSH and LQKENI. Trimming at V came to 6 bases and at J to 0 bases, leaving 14 bases not matched to a gene. For the CDR3, the DNA is TGTGCCAGCTCGGGACTAGAGGACAGGGGCCGGGCTAACTATGGCTACACCTTC. Encoded protein: CASSGLEDRGRANYGYTF.

The chain links TRBV10-2 to TRBJ2-7, with D unclear. Germline V CDR1 and CDR2: WSHSY, SAAADI. The CDR3 has 12 residues. V lost 2 bases, J lost 5 bases, and 7 bases lay in between. For the CDR3, the DNA is TGCGCCAGCAGTGAGGTTAGAGACGAGCAGTACTTC. Amino acid sequence: CASSEVRDEQYF.